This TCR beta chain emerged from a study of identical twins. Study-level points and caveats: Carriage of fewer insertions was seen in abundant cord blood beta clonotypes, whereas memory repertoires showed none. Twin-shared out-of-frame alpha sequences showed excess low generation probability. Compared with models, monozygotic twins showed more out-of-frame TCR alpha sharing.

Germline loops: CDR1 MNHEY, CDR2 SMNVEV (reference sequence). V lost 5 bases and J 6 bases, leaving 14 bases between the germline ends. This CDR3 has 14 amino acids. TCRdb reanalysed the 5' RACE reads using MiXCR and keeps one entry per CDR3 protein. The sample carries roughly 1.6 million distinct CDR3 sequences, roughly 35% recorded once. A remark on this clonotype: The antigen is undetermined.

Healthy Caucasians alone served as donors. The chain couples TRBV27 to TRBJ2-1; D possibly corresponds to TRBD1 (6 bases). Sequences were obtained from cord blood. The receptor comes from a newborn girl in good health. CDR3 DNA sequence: TGTGCCAGCAGTATCCGACAGGCGGGCAATGAGCAGTTCTTC. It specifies CASSIRQAGNEQFF.